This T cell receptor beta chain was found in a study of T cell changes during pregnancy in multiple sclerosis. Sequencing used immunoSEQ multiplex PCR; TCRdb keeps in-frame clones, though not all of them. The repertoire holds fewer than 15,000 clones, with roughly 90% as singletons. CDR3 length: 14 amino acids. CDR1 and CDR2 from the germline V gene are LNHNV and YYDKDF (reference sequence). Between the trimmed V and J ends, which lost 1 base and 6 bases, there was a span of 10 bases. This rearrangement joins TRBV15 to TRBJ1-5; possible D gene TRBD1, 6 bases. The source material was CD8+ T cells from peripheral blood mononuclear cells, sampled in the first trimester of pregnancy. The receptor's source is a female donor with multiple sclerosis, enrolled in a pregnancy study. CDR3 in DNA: TGTGCCACCAGCAGAGTGGGGGCGGGTCAGCCCCAGCATTTT. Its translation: CATSRVGAGQPQHF.